Presented here are 23 T cell receptor beta chains from one specimen sequenced in a study of blood T cell repertoires in COVID-19. Libraries were prepared by immunoSEQ multiplex PCR; TCRdb keeps only in-frame clonotypes and omits some of them. The data contain more than 350,000 clones, 80% to 90% of them singletons. The sequenced sample consisted of PBMCs or T cells enriched from blood (not recorded which). The receptors come from a man between 18 and 35 years old who had recovered from COVID-19.

The chain joins TRBV28 to TRBJ2-3; the D gene is possibly TRBD2 (5 bases). The CDR3 length is 14 residues. The germline V and J ends were trimmed by 1 base and 1 base, with 6 bases remaining between them. CDR1 and CDR2 from the germline V gene are MDHEN and SYDVKM. Written as DNA, the CDR3 is TGTGCCAGCAGTTTATCGCGGGGCACAGATACGCAGTATTTT. Amino acid sequence: CASSLSRGTDTQYF. The full variable domain, its missing parts supplied by reference TRBV28 and TRBJ2-3, is DVKVTQSSRYLVKRTGEKVFLECVQDMDHENMFWYRQDPGLGLRLIYFSYDVKMKEKGDIPEGYSVSREKKERFSLILESASTNQTSMYLCASSLSRGTDTQYFGPGTRLTVL.

This chain joins TRBV21-1 and TRBJ2-3; the D call TRBD2 from the table was never checked on the DNA. TRBV21-1 is deemed a pseudogene. The CDR3 runs to 10 residues. As DNA, the CDR3 is TGTGCCAGCAACTCCAATACGCAGTATTTT. It codes for CASNSNTQYF.

V is TRBV9 and J is TRBJ2-7, with 7 bases that match TRBD2. This CDR3 is built from 15 residues. Per the germline V gene, CDR1 is SGDLS and CDR2 is YYNGEE. After removal of 4 bases from V and 6 bases from J, the junction contained 13 bases not matched to a gene. As DNA, the CDR3 is TGTGCCAGCAGCCCCCAGACGGGGGGTGGAGGCGAGCAGTACTTC. Amino acids: CASSPQTGGGGEQYF.

A single count supports this clone. This CDR3 is CASSQEPPQAGGTQYF. As DNA, the CDR3 is TGCGCCAGCAGCCAAGAACCCCCTCAAGCGGGGGGAACGCAGTATTTT. V and J are TRBV4-1 and TRBJ2-3, with TRBD2 identical over 9 bases. Germline V lookup: CDR1 MGHRA, CDR2 YSYEKL. V dropped 0 bases and J dropped 9; count of bases not matched to a gene: 10. This CDR3 contains 16 residues.

The chain joins TRBV7-3 to TRBJ2-7; D is unclear. CDR1 is SGHTA and CDR2 is FQGTGA in the germline V gene. The CDR3 has 14 residues. V was clipped by 5 bases and J by 1 base, with 12 bases between them. The CDR3 is CASSPAQASYEQYF. As DNA, the CDR3 is TGTGCCAGCAGCCCGGCTCAGGCATCCTACGAGCAGTACTTC.

The CDR3 is CASSARTGSTGELFF. The CDR3 bases are TGTGCCAGCAGTGCAAGGACAGGGAGCACCGGGGAGCTGTTTTTT. The genes are TRBV2 and TRBJ2-2; TRBD1 matches at 8 bases. The CDR3 extends over 15 amino acids. Unmatched junction bases numbered 5, after V lost 4 bases and J lost 4 bases. Germline assignment: CDR1 SNHLY and CDR2 FYNNEI.

This chain joins TRBV27 and TRBJ1-2; D is possibly TRBD1 (5 bases). In germline, CDR1 is MNHEY, CDR2 SMNVEV (reference sequence). The CDR3 spans 13 residues. V was pared by 7 bases and J by 4 bases, with 13 bases between. CDR3 sequence reads: CASTLGQGYGYTF. CDR3 nucleotides: TGTGCCAGCACCCTCGGCCAGGGCTATGGCTACACCTTC.

V and J are TRBV9 and TRBJ1-1; maybe TRBD1 (6 bases). CDR1 SGDLS and CDR2 YYNGEE come from the germline V gene. The CDR3 is 15 amino acids. V was clipped by 2 bases and J by 1 base, with 12 bases between them. The CDR3 region is CASSVEGGANTEAFF. The CDR3 region has the DNA TGTGCCAGCAGCGTGGAAGGGGGAGCGAACACTGAAGCTTTCTTT.

Regarding this clone: This same CDR3 is encoded by further DNA sequences in the sample. This rearrangement joins TRBV12-3 or TRBV12-4 to TRBJ1-2; D might be TRBD1 (5 bases). V lost 1 base and J 6 bases, leaving 6 bases between the germline ends. This CDR3 spans 12 amino acids. The CDR3 reads CASSLGGNGYTF. CDR3 nucleotide sequence: TGTGCCAGCAGTTTAGGGGGCAATGGCTACACCTTC.

The V call is TRBV12-3 or TRBV12-4, the J call TRBJ1-2, with 8 nucleotides matching TRBD1. This CDR3 region has 13 residues. J was trimmed by 8 bases and V by 3 bases; bases with no gene match: 5. Here the CDR3 DNA reads TGTGCCAGCAGTTTGGACAGGGTCGGCGGCTACACCTTC. Its translation: CASSLDRVGGYTF.

The genes are TRBV6-5 and TRBJ2-7, with 7 bases aligning to TRBD1. CDR3 length: 14 amino acids. The ends lost 1 base at V and 2 bases at J; junction bases unmatched: 2. Germline V gene data show CDR1 as MNHEY and CDR2 as SVGAGI. CDR3 sequence reads: CASSYLDRTYEQYF. In DNA, the CDR3 is TGTGCCAGCAGTTACTTGGACAGGACCTACGAGCAGTACTTC.

The rearrangement links TRBV18 to TRBJ2-5; D gene ambiguous. Germline V gene data show CDR1 as KGHSH and CDR2 as LQKENI. This CDR3 has 14 residues. Deletions cut 5 bases from V and 1 base from J, with 11 bases between. The CDR3 reads CASSVVAGQETQYF. The CDR3 DNA is TGTGCCAGCTCAGTCGTGGCAGGCCAAGAGACCCAGTACTTC.

The V and J genes are TRBV5-1 and TRBJ2-7, with a weak D call TRBD1 (6 bases). The V end was cut by 2 bases, the J end by 2 bases, with 11 bases between. The CDR3 contains 14 residues. Per the germline V gene, CDR1 is SGHRS and CDR2 is YFSETQ. The CDR3 loop reads CASSFRGLPYEQYF. CDR3 bases: TGCGCCAGCAGCTTCAGGGGCCTCCCCTACGAGCAGTACTTC.

The chain combines TRBV29-1 with TRBJ2-3; D not certain. This CDR3 contains 10 residues. The V gene lost 7 bases and the J gene lost 4 bases, with 6 bases spanning the gap. Germline loops: CDR1 SQVTM, CDR2 ANQGSEA. The CDR3 sequence: CSAGSDTQYF. The CDR3 DNA reads as TGCAGCGCCGGGTCAGATACGCAGTATTTT.

This chain connects TRBV28 to TRBJ2-7; 11 positions agree with TRBD2. Germline trimming cut 7 bases from V and 0 bases from J; bases unmatched to any gene: 14. The CDR3 spans 18 residues. The germline gives CDR1 MDHEN, CDR2 SYDVKM. In nucleotides, the CDR3 is TGTGCCAGCACCCTCGCGGGTAGCGGGAGGGTCAGCTCCTACGAGCAGTACTTC. This encodes CASTLAGSGRVSSYEQYF.

The chain uses TRBV6-5 and TRBJ1-5; 7 bases map to TRBD1. Germline lookup yields CDR1 MNHEY and CDR2 SVGAGI. The CDR3 loop spans 14 amino acids. The J segment lost 2 bases and the V segment lost 4 bases, leaving 2 bases of the junction unmatched. The CDR3 nucleotides are TGTGCCAGCAGTTCTGGACAGGGCAATCAGCCCCAGCATTTT. This codes for CASSSGQGNQPQHF.

The chain employs TRBV6-1 and TRBJ2-3; 9 bases line up with TRBD2. After removal of 4 bases from V and 6 bases from J, the junction contained 17 bases not matched to a gene. Germline V CDR1 and CDR2: MNHNS, SASEGT. The CDR3 extends over 18 amino acids. Here the CDR3 reads CASSGGGEGAAIYDTQYF. In nucleotides, the CDR3 is TGTGCCAGCAGTGGCGGGGGGGAGGGGGCCGCTATTTATGATACGCAGTATTTT.

This clone was detected only a few times. V and J are TRBV10-3 and TRBJ1-2; perhaps TRBD1 as D (6 bases). There are 14 residues in the CDR3. The V gene lost 0 bases and the J gene lost 8 bases, with 13 bases spanning the gap. The V gene's germline CDR1 is ENHRY and CDR2 SYGVKD. As DNA, the CDR3 is TGTGCCATCAGTGAGTCGCCGAACAGGGACGGCTACACCTTC. Translated, it gives CAISESPNRDGYTF.

The chain links TRBV7-8 to TRBJ2-5; D call uncertain. Germline values: CDR1 SGHVS, CDR2 FQNEAQ. The CDR3 contains 14 residues. Trimming took off 2 bases at V and 5 bases at J, with 12 bases between the two ends. For the CDR3, the DNA is TGTGCCAGCAGCTTAATTCCAGTCGGGGAGACCCAGTACTTC. It codes for CASSLIPVGETQYF.

This chain connects TRBV10-3 to TRBJ2-7; 13 bases match TRBD2. CDR3 length equals 17 residues. In germline, CDR1 is ENHRY, CDR2 SYGVKD. Trimming took 3 bases from V and 6 from J; bases not matched to a gene: 11. The CDR3 region is CAISEGLAGVVSPEQYF. The CDR3 nucleotides read TGTGCCATCAGTGAAGGACTAGCGGGAGTTGTAAGTCCCGAGCAGTACTTC.

Concerning this clone: Distinct nucleotide sequences in the sample also encode this CDR3. The chain recombines TRBV5-1 with TRBJ2-5; 11 bases are a match to TRBD2. The junction had 5 bases not matched to a gene; V was cut back by 0 bases and J by 1 base. Germline V gene lookup returns CDR1 SGHRS and CDR2 YFSETQ. The CDR3 runs to 17 residues. This CDR3 reads CASSLALAGGPQETQYF. The CDR3 coding sequence is TGCGCCAGCAGCTTGGCCCTAGCGGGGGGCCCCCAAGAGACCCAGTACTTC.

The chain is built from TRBV28 and TRBJ1-1; 9 bases are shared with TRBD1. J was trimmed by 0 bases and V by 3 bases; bases with no gene match: 2. CDR3 size: 15 residues. CDR1 MDHEN and CDR2 SYDVKM come from the germline V gene. In DNA form, the CDR3 reads TGTGCCAGCAGTTTGAGACAGGGGGTGAACACTGAAGCTTTCTTT. Translating gives CASSLRQGVNTEAFF.

With regard to this clone: Other DNA sequences of this sample code for an identical CDR3. The chain employs TRBV20-1 and TRBJ1-1, with 7 nucleotides matching TRBD1. CDR1 is DFQATT and CDR2 is SNEGSKA in the germline V gene (reference sequence). The CDR3 is 11 amino acids. The V gene end was trimmed by 5 bases and the J gene end by 4 bases; junction bases not matched to a gene: 1. The CDR3 DNA reads TGCAGTGCTTCAGGGGGCACTGAAGCTTTCTTT. It yields the protein CSASGGTEAFF.